The clone carrying this T cell receptor (beta chain) has only one observation. What it binds is not known. The data belong to a study of shared clonotypes between healthy human individuals. Findings of the study overall: It was anticipated that sequencing depth would influence how many clonotypes donors shared.

Deep was the level used in running the assay. Clones were sequenced by immunoSEQ multiplex PCR, and TCRdb holds only the in-frame ones, with some missing. The data contain about 470,000 clones, about four fifths of them seen just once; the ten biggest clones take up approximately 13%. From germline, CDR1 is SGHKS and CDR2 YYEKEE (reference sequence). The ends lost 1 base at V and 3 bases at J; junction bases unmatched: 4. CDR3 length equals 14 residues. This chain connects TRBV5-5 to TRBJ2-7, with 7 bases identical to TRBD1. The specimen sequenced was PBMCs. This sequence was found in a woman in her 40s in good health. Some clones in this sample may be carry-over from other donors' samples. For the CDR3, the DNA is TGTGCCAGCAGCTTGAAGGGGGCTCACTACGAGCAGTACTTC. This sequence encodes CASSLKGAHYEQYF.